The clone carrying this T cell receptor (beta chain) is a singleton in its sample. Antigen unknown. The data were obtained in a study of T cell responses to AZD1222 COVID-19 vaccine. Overall study context: Analyses pooled second doses at about 4 or about 12 weeks. Whole-study findings and limits: The donor group comprised mostly white British people and more females; the analysis possibly underestimated clonal diversity. Vaccine-related CD4 TCRs covered spike, predominating at 160-218 and 743-854.

Sequencing was performed with immunoSEQ multiplex PCR; in TCRdb, only in-frame clones are kept and a portion is missing. The sample has fewer than 150,000 clones, more than 70% seen once. Germline-derived CDR1 and CDR2 are SGHAT and FQNNGV. V shed 5 bases and J 5 bases; nucleotides not matched to a gene: 13. The CDR3 length is 16 residues. This receptor was identified in an adult in good health. The genes are TRBV11-2 and TRBJ2-7; TRBD1 matches at 9 bases. The sequenced sample was peripheral blood, obtained on day 0 of AZD1222 vaccination. CDR3 sequence reads: CASSAPGQGVLDEQYF. As DNA, the CDR3 is TGTGCCAGCAGCGCCCCGGGACAGGGCGTTCTCGACGAGCAGTACTTC.